A selection of T cell receptor beta chains follows, all from one sample in a study of blood T cell repertoires in COVID-19. Using immunoSEQ multiplex PCR, the repertoire was profiled, and TCRdb retains in-frame clones only, with some absent. The repertoire has around 300,000 clones, approximately 91% of them found once; the top ten carry approximately 1.5%. Source material: PBMCs or T cells enriched from blood (not recorded which). Receptors were obtained from a woman aged 40 to 49 who had recovered from COVID-19. Each CDR3 is given with its conserved first and last residue. A D gene is named only where the DNA matches it firmly.

j_call v_call d_call cdr3_nt cdr3_aa
TRBJ2-1 TRBV19 TRBD2 TGTGCCAGTAGTATAGTTAAAACTAGCGGGAGGGCGGGTGAGCAGTTCTTC CASSIVKTSGRAGEQFF
TRBJ1-2 TRBV6-5 TRBD1 TGTGCCAGCAGGGGGACAGGGGGCTTAGGTGGCTACACCTTC CASRGTGGLGGYTF
TRBJ1-2 TRBV4-3 . TGCGCCAGCAGCCAAGGGGACACCTACTCTGGCTACACCTTC CASSQGDTYSGYTF
TRBJ1-2 TRBV30 . TGTGCCTGGAGTGCTAGGGGAAGGGATGGCTACACCTTC CAWSARGRDGYTF
TRBJ2-1 TRBV19 TRBD2 TGTGCCAGTAGTGCTATAGCGGGAGTTCCCAATGAGCAGTTCTTC CASSAIAGVPNEQFF
TRBJ1-2 TRBV7-6 . TGTGCCAGCAGCTTTAGCAGAGACTCTAACTATGGCTACACCTTC CASSFSRDSNYGYTF
TRBJ2-3 TRBV11-2 . TGTGCCAGCAGCTCTATTGAAGCGTTGTCAGATACGCAGTATTTT CASSSIEALSDTQYF
TRBJ2-1 TRBV19 . TGTGCCAGTAGTATGGAGCACGCCAATGAGCAGTTCTTC CASSMEHANEQFF
TRBJ2-7 TRBV7-2 TRBD2 TGTGCCAGCAGCACAACAAGGGGGCTAGCGGGGAGATTCTACGAGCAGTACTTC CASSTTRGLAGRFYEQYF
TRBJ1-2 TRBV5-1 TRBD1 TGCGCCAGCAGCCCGGACAGGGCTCTCTATGGCTACACCTTC CASSPDRALYGYTF
TRBJ2-7 TRBV30 . TGTGCCTGGAGTGTAAGTATGTCTAGCGAGCAGTACTTC CAWSVSMSSEQYF
TRBJ2-1 TRBV5-1 TRBD1 TGCGCCAGCAGCAACGGACAGGAGTACAATGAGCAGTTCTTC CASSNGQEYNEQFF
TRBJ1-2 TRBV29-1 . TGCAGCGTTGAAGTTGGAGGGTCCTACTATGGCTACACCTTC CSVEVGGSYYGYTF
TRBJ2-6 TRBV12-2 . TGTGCAAGTCGCGTAACCGGGACAGGGGTTCCCGGGGCCAACGTCCTGACTTTC CASRVTGTGVPGANVLTF
TRBJ1-2 TRBV9 TRBD1 TGTGCCAGCAGCGCGGGACAGGGGTTTGCCTATGGCTACACCTTC CASSAGQGFAYGYTF